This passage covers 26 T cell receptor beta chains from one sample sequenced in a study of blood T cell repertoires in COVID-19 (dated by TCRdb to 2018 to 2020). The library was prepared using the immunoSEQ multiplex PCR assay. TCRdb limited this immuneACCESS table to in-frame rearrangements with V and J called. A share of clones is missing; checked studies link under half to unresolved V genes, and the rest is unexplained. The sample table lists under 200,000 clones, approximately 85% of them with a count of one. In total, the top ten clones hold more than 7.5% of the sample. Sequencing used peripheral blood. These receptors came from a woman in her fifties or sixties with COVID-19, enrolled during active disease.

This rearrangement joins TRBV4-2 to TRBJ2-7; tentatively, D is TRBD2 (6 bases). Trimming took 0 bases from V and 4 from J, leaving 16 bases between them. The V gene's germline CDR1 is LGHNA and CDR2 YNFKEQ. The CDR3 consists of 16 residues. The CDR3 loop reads CASSQDGGAPSYEQYV. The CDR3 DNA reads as TGTGCCAGCAGCCAAGATGGCGGGGCCCCCTCGTACGAGCAGTACGTC.

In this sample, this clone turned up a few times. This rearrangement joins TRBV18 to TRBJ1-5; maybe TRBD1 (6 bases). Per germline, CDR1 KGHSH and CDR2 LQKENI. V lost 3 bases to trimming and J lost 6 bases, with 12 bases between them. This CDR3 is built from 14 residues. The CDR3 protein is CASSPPTGSQPQHF. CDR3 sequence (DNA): TGTGCCAGCTCACCCCCGACAGGCAGTCAGCCCCAGCATTTT.

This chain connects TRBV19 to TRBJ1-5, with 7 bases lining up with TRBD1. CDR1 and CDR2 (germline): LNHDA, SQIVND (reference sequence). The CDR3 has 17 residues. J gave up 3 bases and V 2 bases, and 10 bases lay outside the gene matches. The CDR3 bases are TGTGCCAGTAGTATAACCGCGGACAGGCTGTACAATCAGCCCCAGCATTTT. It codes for CASSITADRLYNQPQHF.

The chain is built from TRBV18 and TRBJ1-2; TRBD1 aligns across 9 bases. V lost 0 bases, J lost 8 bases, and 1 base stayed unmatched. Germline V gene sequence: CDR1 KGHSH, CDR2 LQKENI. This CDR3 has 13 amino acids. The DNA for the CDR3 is TGTGCCAGCTCACCACCCGGGACAGGGGGCTACACCTTC. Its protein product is CASSPPGTGGYTF.

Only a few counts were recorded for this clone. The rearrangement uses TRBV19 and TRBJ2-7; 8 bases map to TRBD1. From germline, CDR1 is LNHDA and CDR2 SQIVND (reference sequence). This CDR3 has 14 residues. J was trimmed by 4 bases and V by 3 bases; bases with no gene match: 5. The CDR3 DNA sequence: TGTGCCAGTAGTATGCAGGGGGCGATTTACGAGCAGTACTTC. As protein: CASSMQGAIYEQYF.

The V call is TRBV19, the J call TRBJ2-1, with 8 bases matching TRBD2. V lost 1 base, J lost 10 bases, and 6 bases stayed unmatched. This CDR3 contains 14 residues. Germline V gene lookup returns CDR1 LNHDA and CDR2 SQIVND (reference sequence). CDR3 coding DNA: TGTGCCAGTAGTATAGTCTTACTAGCGGAAGAGCAGTTCTTC. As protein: CASSIVLLAEEQFF.

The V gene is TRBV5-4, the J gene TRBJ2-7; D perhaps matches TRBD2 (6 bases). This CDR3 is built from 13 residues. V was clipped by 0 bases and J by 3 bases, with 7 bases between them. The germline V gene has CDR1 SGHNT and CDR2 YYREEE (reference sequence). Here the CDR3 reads CASSLGLGYEQYF. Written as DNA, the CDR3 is TGTGCCAGCAGCTTGGGACTAGGCTACGAGCAGTACTTC.

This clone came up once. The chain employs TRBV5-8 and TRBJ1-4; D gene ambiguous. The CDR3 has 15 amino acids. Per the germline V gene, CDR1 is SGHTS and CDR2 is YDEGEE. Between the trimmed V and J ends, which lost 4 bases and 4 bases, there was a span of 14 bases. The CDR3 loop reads CASSPRRTINEKLFF. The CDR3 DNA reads TGTGCCAGCAGCCCCAGGAGGACCATTAATGAAAAACTGTTTTTT.

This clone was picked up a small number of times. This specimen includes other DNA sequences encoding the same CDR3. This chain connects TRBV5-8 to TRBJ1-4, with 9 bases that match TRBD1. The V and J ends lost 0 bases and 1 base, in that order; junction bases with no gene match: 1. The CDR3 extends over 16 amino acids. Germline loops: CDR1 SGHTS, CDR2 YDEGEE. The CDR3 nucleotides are TGTGCCAGCAGCTTGGGACAGGGGGGAACTAATGAAAAACTGTTTTTT. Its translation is CASSLGQGGTNEKLFF.

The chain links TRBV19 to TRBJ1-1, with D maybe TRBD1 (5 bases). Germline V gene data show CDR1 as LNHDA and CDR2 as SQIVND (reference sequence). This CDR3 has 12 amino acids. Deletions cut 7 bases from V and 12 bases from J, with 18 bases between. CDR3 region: CASKAGLGKPFF. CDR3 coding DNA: TGTGCCAGTAAAGCGGGACTGGGGAAACCTTTCTTT.

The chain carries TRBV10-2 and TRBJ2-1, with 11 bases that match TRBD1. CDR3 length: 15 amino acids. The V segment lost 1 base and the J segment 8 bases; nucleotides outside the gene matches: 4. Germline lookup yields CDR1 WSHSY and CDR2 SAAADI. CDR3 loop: CASSELDRGLDEQFF. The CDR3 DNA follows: TGCGCCAGCAGTGAGTTGGACAGGGGGCTCGATGAGCAGTTCTTC.

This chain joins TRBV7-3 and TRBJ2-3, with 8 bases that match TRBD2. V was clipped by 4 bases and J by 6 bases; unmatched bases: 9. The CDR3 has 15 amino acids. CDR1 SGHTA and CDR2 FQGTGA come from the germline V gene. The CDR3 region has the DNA TGTGCCAGCAGCTACCAAGCGGGAGCGGGGGATACGCAGTATTTT. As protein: CASSYQAGAGDTQYF.

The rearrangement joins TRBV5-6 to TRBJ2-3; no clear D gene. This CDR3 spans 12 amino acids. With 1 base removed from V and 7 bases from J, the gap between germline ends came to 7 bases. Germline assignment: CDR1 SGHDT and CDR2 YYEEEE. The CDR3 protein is CASSLSHNTQYF. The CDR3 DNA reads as TGTGCCAGCAGCTTGTCGCACAATACGCAGTATTTT. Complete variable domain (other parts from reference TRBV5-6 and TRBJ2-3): DAGVTQSPTHLIKTRGQQVTLRCSPKSGHDTVSWYQQALGQGPQFIFQYYEEEERQRGNFPDRFSGHQFPNYSSELNVNALLLGDSALYLCASSLSHNTQYFGPGTRLTVL.

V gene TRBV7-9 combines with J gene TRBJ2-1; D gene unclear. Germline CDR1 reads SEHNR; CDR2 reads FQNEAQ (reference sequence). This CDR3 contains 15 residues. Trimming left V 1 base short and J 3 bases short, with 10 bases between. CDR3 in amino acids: CASSLGYAYYNEQFF. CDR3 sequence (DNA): TGTGCCAGCAGCTTAGGTTATGCCTACTACAATGAGCAGTTCTTC.

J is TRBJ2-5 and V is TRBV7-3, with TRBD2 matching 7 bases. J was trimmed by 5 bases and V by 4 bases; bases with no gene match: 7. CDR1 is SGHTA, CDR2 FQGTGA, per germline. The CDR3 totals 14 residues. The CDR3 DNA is TGTGCCAGCAGCTGGGGAGGGCAGGGTGAGACCCAGTACTTC. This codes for CASSWGGQGETQYF.

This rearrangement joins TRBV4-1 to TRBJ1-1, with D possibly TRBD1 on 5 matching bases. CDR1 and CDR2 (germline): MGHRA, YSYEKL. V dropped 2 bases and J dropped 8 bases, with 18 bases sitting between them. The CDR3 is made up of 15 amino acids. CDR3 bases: TGCGCCAGCAGCCAAAGTGTCGACGCTCGACAGGAAGCTTTCTTT. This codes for CASSQSVDARQEAFF.

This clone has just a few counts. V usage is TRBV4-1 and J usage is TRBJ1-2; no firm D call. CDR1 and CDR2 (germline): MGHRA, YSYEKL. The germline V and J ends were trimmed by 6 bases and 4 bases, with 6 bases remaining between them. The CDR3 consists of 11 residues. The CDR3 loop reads CASRSAYGYTF. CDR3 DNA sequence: TGCGCCAGCAGGAGTGCCTATGGCTACACCTTC.

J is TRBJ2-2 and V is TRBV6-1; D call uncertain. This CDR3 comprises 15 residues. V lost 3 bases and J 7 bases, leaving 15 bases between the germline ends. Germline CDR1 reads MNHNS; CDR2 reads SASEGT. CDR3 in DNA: TGTGCCAGCAGTGACCTATCCCGTTCGATCGGGGAGCTGTTTTTT. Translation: CASSDLSRSIGELFF.

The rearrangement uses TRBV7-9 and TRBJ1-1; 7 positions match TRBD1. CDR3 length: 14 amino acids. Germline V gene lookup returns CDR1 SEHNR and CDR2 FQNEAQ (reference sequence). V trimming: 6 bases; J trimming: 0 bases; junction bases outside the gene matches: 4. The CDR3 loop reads CASRRGQMNTEAFF. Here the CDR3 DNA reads TGTGCCAGCAGGCGGGGACAGATGAACACTGAAGCTTTCTTT.

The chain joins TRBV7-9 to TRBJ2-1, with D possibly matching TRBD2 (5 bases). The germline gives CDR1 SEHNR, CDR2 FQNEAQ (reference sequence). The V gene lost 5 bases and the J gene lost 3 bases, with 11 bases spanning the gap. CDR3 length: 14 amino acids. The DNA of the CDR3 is TGTGCCAGCAGCCTCTCCCGGGGCTACAATGAGCAGTTCTTC. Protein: CASSLSRGYNEQFF.

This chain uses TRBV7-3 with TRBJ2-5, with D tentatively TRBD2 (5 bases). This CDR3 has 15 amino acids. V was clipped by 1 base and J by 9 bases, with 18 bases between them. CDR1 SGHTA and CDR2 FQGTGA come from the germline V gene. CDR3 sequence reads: CASSLSSSLSEAQYF. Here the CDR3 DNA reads TGTGCCAGCAGCTTAAGTTCATCTCTGTCGGAGGCCCAGTACTTC.

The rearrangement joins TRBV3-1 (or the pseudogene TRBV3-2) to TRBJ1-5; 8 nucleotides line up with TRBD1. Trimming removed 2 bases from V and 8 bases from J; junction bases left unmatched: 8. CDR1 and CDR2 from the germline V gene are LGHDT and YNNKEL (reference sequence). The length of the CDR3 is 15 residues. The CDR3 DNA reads TGTGCCAGCAGCCAAAGGATGCAGGGGGCCGAGCCCCAGCATTTT. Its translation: CASSQRMQGAEPQHF.

The CDR3 sequence: CASSPGQGFIEAFF. The CDR3 DNA follows: TGTGCCAGCAGCCCGGGACAGGGGTTCATTGAAGCTTTCTTT. V and J are TRBV14 and TRBJ1-1; 10 nucleotides align to TRBD1. CDR3 size: 14 residues. Germline V lookup: CDR1 SGHDN, CDR2 FVKESK. V dropped 4 bases and J dropped 7; count of bases not matched to a gene: 6. Full variable domain (missing parts from reference TRBV14 and TRBJ1-1): EAGVTQFPSHSVIEKGQTVTLRCDPISGHDNLYWYRRVMGKEIKFLLHFVKESKQDESGMPNNRFLAERTGGTYSTLKVQPAELEDSGVYFCASSPGQGFIEAFFGQGTRLTVV.

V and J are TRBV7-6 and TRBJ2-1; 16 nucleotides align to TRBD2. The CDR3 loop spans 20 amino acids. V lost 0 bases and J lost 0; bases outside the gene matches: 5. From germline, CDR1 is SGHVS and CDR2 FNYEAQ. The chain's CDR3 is CASSLAGLAGGPYSYNEQFF. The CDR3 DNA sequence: TGTGCCAGCAGCTTAGCGGGACTAGCGGGGGGGCCCTACTCCTACAATGAGCAGTTCTTC.

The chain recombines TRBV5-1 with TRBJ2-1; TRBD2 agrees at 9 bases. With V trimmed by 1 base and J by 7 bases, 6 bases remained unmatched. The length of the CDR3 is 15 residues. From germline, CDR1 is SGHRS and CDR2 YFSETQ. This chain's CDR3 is CASSLRAGGWNEQFF. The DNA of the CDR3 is TGCGCCAGCAGCTTGCGAGCGGGAGGCTGGAATGAGCAGTTCTTC.

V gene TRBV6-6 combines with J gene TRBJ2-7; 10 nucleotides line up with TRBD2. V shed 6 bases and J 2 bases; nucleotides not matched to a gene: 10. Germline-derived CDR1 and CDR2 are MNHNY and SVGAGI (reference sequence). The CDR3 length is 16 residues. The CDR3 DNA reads TGTGCCAGCAGACTACCCGGGACTAGCGAAGCCTACGAGCAGTACTTC. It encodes CASRLPGTSEAYEQYF.